This T cell receptor (beta chain) appears in the sequencing data of a study of identical twins (dated by TCRdb to 2015 to 2016). About the full investigation: To test whether fetal clonotypes persist, this study deep-sequenced TCR alpha and beta repertoires from monozygotic twins, from unrelated adults of various ages, and from cord blood. Replicate twin experiments were performed at different times using different library preparation protocols to rule out contamination. Overall results and qualifications from the work: Abundant cord blood beta clonotypes had fewer insertions, young adult naive repertoires showed a similar but weaker trend, and memory repertoires showed no such trend. Compared with coincidental sharing between unrelated individuals, out-of-frame TCR alpha sequences shared between twins showed an excess of sequences with low generation probability. Because the same donors could not be followed over many years, the conclusions relied on cross-sectional statistical analysis. Excess twin sharing in beta out-of-frame sequences was weaker because fewer shared sequences lowered the signal-to-noise ratio. Zero-insertion analyses could be partly confounded by invariant T cells such as MAIT and iNKT, although diverse VJ usage argued against such confounding for most clonotypes. Recombination models systematically underestimated out-of-frame TCR alpha sharing in monozygotic twins but agreed with sharing between unrelated individuals.

The protocol used for the library was 5' RACE. Sequenced using an Illumina HiSeq 2000. A universal primer binding site was added through template switching, and the final cDNA carried a unique molecular identifier so that TCR cDNA molecules could be counted accurately. Specific primers in the conserved constant-segment region were used to synthesize first-strand cDNA for TCR alpha and beta chains. To control for contamination, every cDNA library was double barcoded, receiving both a SMART-Mk sample barcode and Illumina barcodes. TruSeq adapter sequences along with Illumina sample barcodes were introduced in two successive PCR steps. The Illumina HiSeq platform was used with custom primers to sequence TCR alpha and beta cDNA libraries. As for the authors' bioinformatics: MiGEC was used to process raw reads and extract unique molecular identifiers, and MiXCR was used to find CDR3 positions. Recombination models were inferred per individual with the repgenHMM and IGoR tools using an EM algorithm. Shared clonotype analysis was performed with the tcR package in R, normalizing sharing by the product of cloneset sizes. Out-of-frame nonproductive sequences were analyzed to study raw recombination free of thymic and clonal selection effects. TCRdb itself trimmed the public reads at Q25 with fastp, ran MiXCR and retained productive beta chains. CDR3 protein duplicates are merged, each entry listing the most common genes and DNA. These V and J calls originate from TCRdb's pipeline instead of the authors' own analysis. This sample comprises around 510,000 distinct CDR3 sequences, 13% to 15% of them detected only once. 0.98% of the sample goes to the ten largest clones.

In its sample, this clonotype was seen a few times. Its antigen specificity is not known. No base quality values were provided; no much bigger clone lies one nucleotide off. For CDR1 and CDR2, the germline V gene (reference sequence) lists LGHDT and YNNKEL. Inclusive of the bounding cysteine and phenylalanine, the CDR3 is 12 residues long. Solely the CDR3 DNA is kept, with 36 bases framed from the first base. The V end loses 8 bases and the J end loses 4 bases, and a stretch of 11 bases separates them. Every donor in the study was a healthy Caucasian. Three pairs of female monozygotic twins, all aged about 18 to 30 years, made up the twin cohort. Positive isolation kits from Invitrogen were used to isolate CD4+ and CD8+ T cell populations. Another study also made use of these data, one on yellow fever vaccine responses in identical twins. As that second study puts it: According to the authors, the vaccine-induced T cell response in identical twins seemed to be partly convergent and partly specific to each individual. In the study, vaccine-responding T cell clones were precisely tracked in identical twins.

This clonotype originated in a young woman in good health. This receptor chain uses TRBV3-1 and TRBJ1-1; perhaps TRBD1 is the D gene, with 6 bases matching. Sequences were obtained from CD4+ T cells sorted from blood. The CDR3 amino acid sequence is: CASWGAGTEAFF. The nucleotides read TGTGCCAGCTGGGGGGCTGGCACTGAAGCTTTCTTT.